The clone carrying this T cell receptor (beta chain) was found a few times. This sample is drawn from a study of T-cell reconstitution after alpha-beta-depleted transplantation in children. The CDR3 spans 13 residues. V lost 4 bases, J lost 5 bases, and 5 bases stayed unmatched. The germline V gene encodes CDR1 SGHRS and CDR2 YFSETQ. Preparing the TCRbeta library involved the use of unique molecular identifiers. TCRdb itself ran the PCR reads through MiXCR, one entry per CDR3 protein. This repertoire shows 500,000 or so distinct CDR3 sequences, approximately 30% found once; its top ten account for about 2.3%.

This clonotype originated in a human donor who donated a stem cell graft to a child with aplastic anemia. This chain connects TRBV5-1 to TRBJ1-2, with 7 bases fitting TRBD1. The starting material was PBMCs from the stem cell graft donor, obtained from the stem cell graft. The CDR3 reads CASSGGTAYGYTF. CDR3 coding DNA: TGCGCCAGCAGCGGCGGGACAGCTTATGGCTACACCTTC.